The 2 T cell receptor beta chains listed next were all sequenced from one sample in a study of yellow fever vaccine responses in identical twins. TCRdb reprocessed the RT-PCR reads with MiXCR, giving one entry per CDR3 protein. The sample shows approximately 32,000 distinct CDR3 sequences, roughly three fifths of them seen only once. Material: T cells from blood (PBMCs), unsorted or a sorted subset (not recorded which), obtained before or after yellow fever vaccination (not recorded which). The receptors stem from a young woman who received the yellow fever vaccine.

The CDR3 reads CSANGQVDNSPLHF. CDR3 sequence (DNA): TGCAGTGCAAACGGACAGGTGGATAATTCACCCCTCCACTTT. This rearrangement joins TRBV20-1 to TRBJ1-6; 7 nucleotides match TRBD1. This CDR3 is 14 amino acids long. The germline CDR1 and CDR2 sequences are DFQATT and SNEGSKA (reference sequence). The V gene end was trimmed by 6 bases and the J gene end by 5 bases; junction bases not matched to a gene: 7.

Remarks on this clonotype: One junction end does not reproduce the germline sequence, and a read error may be involved. V and J are TRBV18 and TRBJ2-5, with 8 positions matching TRBD1. Germline V gene lookup returns CDR1 KGHSH and CDR2 LQKENI. This CDR3 region has 12 residues. CDR3 residues: CASSPNEDRDTF. DNA for the CDR3: TGTGCCAGCTCACCTAACGAGGACAGGGACACCTTC.